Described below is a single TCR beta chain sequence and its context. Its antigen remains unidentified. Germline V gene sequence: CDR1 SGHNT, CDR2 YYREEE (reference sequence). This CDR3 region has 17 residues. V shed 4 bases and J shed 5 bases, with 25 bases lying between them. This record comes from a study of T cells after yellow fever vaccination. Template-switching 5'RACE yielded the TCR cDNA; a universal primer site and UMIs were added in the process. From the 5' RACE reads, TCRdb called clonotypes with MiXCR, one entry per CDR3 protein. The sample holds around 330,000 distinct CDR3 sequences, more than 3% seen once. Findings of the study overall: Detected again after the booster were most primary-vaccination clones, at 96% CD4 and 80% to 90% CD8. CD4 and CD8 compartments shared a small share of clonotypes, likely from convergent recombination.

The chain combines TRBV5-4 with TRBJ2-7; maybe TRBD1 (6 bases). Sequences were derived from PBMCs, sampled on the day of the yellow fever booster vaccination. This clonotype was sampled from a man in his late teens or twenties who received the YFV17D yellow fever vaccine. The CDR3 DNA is TGTGCCAGCAGCCCCTCCTTGGACAGCCGGGGATGGCACGAGCAGTACTTC. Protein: CASSPSLDSRGWHEQYF.